This record looks at one TCR beta chain sequence and its context. What it binds is not known. The same CDR3 also results from other DNA sequences found in this sample. This record belongs to a study of beta chain features in type 1 diabetes. Turning to the study itself: Sorted cells, 107,917,701 in number, were examined across all samples. Study-wide findings and caveats: There was a moderate but significant shortening of TCRB CDR3s in all four CD4+ subsets of Type 1 diabetes patients.

Investigators reverse transcribed all isolated RNA, so they sequenced expressed TCRB transcripts. Sequencing was performed with immunoSEQ multiplex PCR; in TCRdb, only in-frame clones are kept and a portion is missing. The sample has about 260,000 clones, roughly 70% seen once. Only one heparinised blood draw was taken per donor, and its volume averaged approximately 100 mL. The receptor was isolated from a man aged 25-40 years in good health. Sequencing was carried out using naive CD4+ T cells from blood.

DNA of the CDR3: TGTGCCTGGAGTGAGGGGAGCAATCAGCCCCAGCATTTT. Protein sequence: CAWSEGSNQPQHF. The chain uses TRBV30 and TRBJ1-5; D perhaps matches TRBD1 (5 bases). Trimming pared 1 base from V and 1 base from J, leaving 5 bases between. The CDR3 is made up of 13 amino acids. Germline lookup yields CDR1 GTSNPN and CDR2 SVGIG (reference sequence).